The clone carrying this T cell receptor beta chain appeared once. Repertoires were generated with immunoSEQ multiplex PCR, while TCRdb's copy carries only in-frame clones and drops some. Here the sample spans millions of clones, roughly 95% being singletons. These data are taken from a study of shared clonotypes between healthy human individuals. The CDR3 sequence is 11 residues long. V was pared by 6 bases and J by 13 bases, with 16 bases between. Germline assignment: CDR1 DFQATT and CDR2 SNEGSKA (reference sequence). The donors were all Caucasian adults (living in Nashville, Tennessee). The sample was naive CD4+ T cells sorted from blood. The subset here: CD45RA+ positively selected. This receptor was identified in a man between 18 and 35 years old in good health. The V call is TRBV20-1, the J call TRBJ2-4, with D unresolved. The CDR3 bases are TGCAGTGCGCCAAGGTTGGATACACAGTACTTC. This gives the protein CSAPRLDTQYF.